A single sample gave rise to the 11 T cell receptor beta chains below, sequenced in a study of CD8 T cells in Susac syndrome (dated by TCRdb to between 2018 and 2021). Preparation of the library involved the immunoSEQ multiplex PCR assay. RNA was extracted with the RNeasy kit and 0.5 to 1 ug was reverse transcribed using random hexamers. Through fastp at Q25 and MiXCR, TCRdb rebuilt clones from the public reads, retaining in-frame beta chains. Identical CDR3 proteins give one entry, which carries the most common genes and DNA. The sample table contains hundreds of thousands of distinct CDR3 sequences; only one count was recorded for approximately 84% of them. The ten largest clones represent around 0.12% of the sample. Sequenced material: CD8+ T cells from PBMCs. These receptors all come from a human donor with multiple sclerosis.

The CDR3 coding sequence is TGTGCCAGCAGCTGCGCGGGACTAGCGGGACTATGGGGGTTCTTC. Amino acids: CASSCAGLAGLWGFF. The V call is TRBV7-3, the J call TRBJ2-1, with TRBD2 matching 13 bases. The CDR3 runs 15 residues. The V and J ends lost 4 bases and 15 bases, in that order; junction bases with no gene match: 12. Germline V gene data show CDR1 as SGHTA and CDR2 as FQGTGA.

CDR3 nucleotide sequence: TGTGCCAGCAGCCCGGGACAGGGGCTACGAGAGACCCAGTACTTC. Its protein product is CASSPGQGLRETQYF. The chain combines TRBV9 with TRBJ2-5, with TRBD1 identical over 10 bases. CDR3 size: 15 residues. The germline CDR1 and CDR2 sequences are SGDLS and YYNGEE. Trimming took 4 bases from V and 4 from J; bases not matched to a gene: 7. The full variable domain, in which reference TRBV9 and TRBJ2-5 provide the parts outside the CDR3, is DSGVTQTPKHLITATGQRVTLRCSPRSGDLSVYWYQQSLDQGLQFLIQYYNGEERAKGNILERFSAQQFPDLHSELNLSSLELGDSALYFCASSPGQGLRETQYFGPGTRLLVL.

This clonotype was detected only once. The CDR3 is CASRSDWIETQYF. DNA of the CDR3: TGTGCCAGCAGGTCGGACTGGATAGAGACCCAGTACTTC. The chain has TRBV11-2 and TRBJ2-5; a weak D match, TRBD2 (5 bases). The CDR3 totals 13 residues. The germline V gene has CDR1 SGHAT and CDR2 FQNNGV. Trimming cost V 6 bases and J 4 bases, with 12 bases left between them.

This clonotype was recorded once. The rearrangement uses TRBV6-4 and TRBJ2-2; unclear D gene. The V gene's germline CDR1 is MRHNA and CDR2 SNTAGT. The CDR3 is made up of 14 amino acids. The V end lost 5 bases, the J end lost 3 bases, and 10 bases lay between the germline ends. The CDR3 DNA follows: TGTGCCAGCAGTCCTCACGACCACACCGGGGAGCTGTTTTTT. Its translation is CASSPHDHTGELFF.

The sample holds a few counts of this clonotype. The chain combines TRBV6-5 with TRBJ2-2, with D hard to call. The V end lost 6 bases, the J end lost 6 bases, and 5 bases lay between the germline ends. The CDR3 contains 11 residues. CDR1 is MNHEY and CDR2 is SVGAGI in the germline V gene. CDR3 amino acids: CASSHSGELFF. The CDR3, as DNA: TGTGCCAGCAGCCACTCCGGGGAGCTGTTTTTT.

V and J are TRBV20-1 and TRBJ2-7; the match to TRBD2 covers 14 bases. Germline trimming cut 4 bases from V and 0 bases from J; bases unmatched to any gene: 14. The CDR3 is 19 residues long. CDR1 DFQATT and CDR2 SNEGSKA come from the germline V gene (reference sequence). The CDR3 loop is CSANDRLAGGPVSSYEQYF. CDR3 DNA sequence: TGCAGTGCTAATGATCGACTAGCGGGAGGGCCGGTTTCCTCCTACGAGCAGTACTTC.

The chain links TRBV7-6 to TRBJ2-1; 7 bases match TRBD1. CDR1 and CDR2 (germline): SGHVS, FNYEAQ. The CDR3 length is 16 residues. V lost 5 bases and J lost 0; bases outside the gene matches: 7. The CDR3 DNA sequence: TGTGCCAGCAGCCCACTACAGGGGAGCTCCTACAATGAGCAGTTCTTC. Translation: CASSPLQGSSYNEQFF.

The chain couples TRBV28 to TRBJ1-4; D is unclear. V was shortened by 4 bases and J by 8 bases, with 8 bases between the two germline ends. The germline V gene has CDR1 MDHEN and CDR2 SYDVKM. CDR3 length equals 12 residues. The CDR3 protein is CASSYRREKLFF. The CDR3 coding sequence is TGTGCCAGCAGTTACCGACGGGAAAAACTGTTTTTT.

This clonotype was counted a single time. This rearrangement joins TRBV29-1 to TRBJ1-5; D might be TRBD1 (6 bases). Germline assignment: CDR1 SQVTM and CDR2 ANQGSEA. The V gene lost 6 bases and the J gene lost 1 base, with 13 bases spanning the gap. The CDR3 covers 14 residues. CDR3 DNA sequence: TGCAGCGTAAATCCGGGACAAAGCAATCAGCCCCAGCATTTT. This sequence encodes CSVNPGQSNQPQHF.

The CDR3 sequence: CASSLDLGGRRVGEQFF. The CDR3 DNA reads as TGTGCCAGCAGCTTAGATCTGGGCGGGAGAAGAGTCGGTGAGCAGTTCTTC. V is TRBV7-9 and J is TRBJ2-1, with TRBD2 identical over 7 bases. Germline V gene data show CDR1 as SEHNR and CDR2 as FQNEAQ (reference sequence). The ends lost 1 base at V and 9 bases at J; junction bases unmatched: 15. CDR3 length equals 17 residues. The full variable domain, completed using reference TRBV7-9 and TRBJ2-1, is DTGVSQNPRHKITKRGQNVTFRCDPISEHNRLYWYRQTLGQGPEFLTYFQNEAQLEKSRLLSDRFSAERPKGSFSTLEIQRTEQGDSAMYLCASSLDLGGRRVGEQFFGPGTRLTVL.

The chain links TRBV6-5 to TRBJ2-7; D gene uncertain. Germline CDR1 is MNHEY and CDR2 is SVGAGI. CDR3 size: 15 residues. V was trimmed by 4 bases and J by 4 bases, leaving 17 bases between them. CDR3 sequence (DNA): TGTGCCAGCAGTTCGAACGACCCCGTTCCTTACGAGCAGTACTTC. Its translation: CASSSNDPVPYEQYF.